This T cell receptor (beta chain) appears in the sequencing data of a study of T cell responses to AZD1222 COVID-19 vaccine. With respect to this clone: Its antigen is not identified.

Study conclusions and caveats: Spike-specific TCR depth and breadth grew after two AZD1222 doses. Baseline antibody screening turned up just six or seven seropositive AZD1222 recipients.

Some clones are missing from TCRdb's copy, which holds only in-frame ones; the method was immunoSEQ multiplex PCR. The sample contains over 75,000 clones, approximately 90% of which appear only once. Trimming removed 7 bases at V and 8 bases at J, with 18 bases between. The CDR3 spans 13 residues. In germline, CDR1 is MNHEY, CDR2 SVGAGI. The receptor was derived from an adult who received the AZD1222 COVID-19 vaccine. This specimen was peripheral blood, taken 28 days after the second AZD1222 dose. This chain connects TRBV6-5 to TRBJ2-7; TRBD1 might be the D (7 bases). The CDR3 sequence: CASKTRGVGKQYF. CDR3 coding DNA: TGTGCCAGCAAAACCAGGGGGGTGGGGAAGCAGTACTTC.